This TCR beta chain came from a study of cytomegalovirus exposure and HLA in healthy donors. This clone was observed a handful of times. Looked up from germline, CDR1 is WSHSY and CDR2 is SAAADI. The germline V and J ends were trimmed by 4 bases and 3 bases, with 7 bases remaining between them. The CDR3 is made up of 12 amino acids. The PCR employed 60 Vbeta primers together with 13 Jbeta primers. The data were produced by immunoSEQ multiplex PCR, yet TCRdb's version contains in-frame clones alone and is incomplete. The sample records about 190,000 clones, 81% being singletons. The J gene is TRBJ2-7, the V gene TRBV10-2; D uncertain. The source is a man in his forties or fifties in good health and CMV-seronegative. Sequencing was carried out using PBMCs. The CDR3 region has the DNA TGCGCCAGCAGTGCGAGTGGCTACGAGCAGTACTTC. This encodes CASSASGYEQYF.